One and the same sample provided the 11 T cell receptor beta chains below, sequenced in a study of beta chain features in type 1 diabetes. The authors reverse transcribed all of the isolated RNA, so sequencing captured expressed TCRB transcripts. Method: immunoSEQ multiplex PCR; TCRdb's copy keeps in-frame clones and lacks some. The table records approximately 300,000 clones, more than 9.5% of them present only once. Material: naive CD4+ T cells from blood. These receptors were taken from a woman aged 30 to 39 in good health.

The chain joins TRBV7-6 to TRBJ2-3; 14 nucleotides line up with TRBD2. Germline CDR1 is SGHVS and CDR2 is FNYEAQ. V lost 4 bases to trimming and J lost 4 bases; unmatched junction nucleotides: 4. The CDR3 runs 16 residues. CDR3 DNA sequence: TGTGCCAGCAGCTCCAGACTAGCGGGAGGGCCAGATACGCAGTATTTT. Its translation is CASSSRLAGGPDTQYF. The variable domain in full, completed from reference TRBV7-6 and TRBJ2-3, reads GAGVSQSPRYKVTKRGQDVALRCDPISGHVSLYWYRQALGQGPEFLTYFNYEAQQDKSGLPNDRFSAERPEGSISTLTIQRTEQRDSAMYRCASSSRLAGGPDTQYFGPGTRLTVL.

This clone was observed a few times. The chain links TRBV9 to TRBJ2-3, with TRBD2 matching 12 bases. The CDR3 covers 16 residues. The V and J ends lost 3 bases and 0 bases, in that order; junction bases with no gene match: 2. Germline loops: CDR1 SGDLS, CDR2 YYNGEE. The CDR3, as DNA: TGTGCCAGCAGCGCAGGACTAGCGGGAAGCACAGATACGCAGTATTTT. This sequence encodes CASSAGLAGSTDTQYF.

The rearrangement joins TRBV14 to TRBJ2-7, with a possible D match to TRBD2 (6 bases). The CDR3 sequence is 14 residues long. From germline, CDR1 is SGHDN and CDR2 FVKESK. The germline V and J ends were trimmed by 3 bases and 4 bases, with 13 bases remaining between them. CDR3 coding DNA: TGTGCCAGCAGCCACCTCGGGAGTAGGTACGAGCAGTACTTC. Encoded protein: CASSHLGSRYEQYF.

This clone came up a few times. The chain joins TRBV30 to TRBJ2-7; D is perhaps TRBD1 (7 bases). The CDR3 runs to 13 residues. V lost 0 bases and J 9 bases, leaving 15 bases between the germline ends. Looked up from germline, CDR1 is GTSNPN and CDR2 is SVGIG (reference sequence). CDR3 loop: CAWSVRGTVGQYF. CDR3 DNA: TGTGCCTGGAGTGTACGGGGGACAGTCGGGCAGTACTTC.

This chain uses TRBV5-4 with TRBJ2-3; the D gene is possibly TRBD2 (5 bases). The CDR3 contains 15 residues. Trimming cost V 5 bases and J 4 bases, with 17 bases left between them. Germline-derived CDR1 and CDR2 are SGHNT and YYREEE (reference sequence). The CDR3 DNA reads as TGTGCCAGCAGACGAAATGGCGGGTTATCAGATACGCAGTATTTT. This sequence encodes CASRRNGGLSDTQYF.

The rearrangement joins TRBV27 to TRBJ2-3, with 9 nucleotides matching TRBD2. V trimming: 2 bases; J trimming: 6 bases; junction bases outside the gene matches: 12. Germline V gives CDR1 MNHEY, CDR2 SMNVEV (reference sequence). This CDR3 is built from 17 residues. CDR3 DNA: TGTGCCAGCAGTTTAGACCGGACTAGCGTTGGAGGGGATACGCAGTATTTT. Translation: CASSLDRTSVGGDTQYF.

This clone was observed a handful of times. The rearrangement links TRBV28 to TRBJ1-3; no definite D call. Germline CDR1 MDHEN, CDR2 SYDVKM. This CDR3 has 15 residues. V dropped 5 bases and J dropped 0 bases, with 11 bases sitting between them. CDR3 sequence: CASSTAAGSGNTIYF. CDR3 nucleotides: TGTGCCAGCAGTACCGCCGCAGGCTCTGGAAACACCATATATTTT.

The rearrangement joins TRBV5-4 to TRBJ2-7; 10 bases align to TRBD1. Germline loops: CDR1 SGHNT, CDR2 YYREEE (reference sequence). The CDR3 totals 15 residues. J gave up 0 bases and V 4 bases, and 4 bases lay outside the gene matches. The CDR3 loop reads CASSPGTGDSYEQYF. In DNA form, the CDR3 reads TGTGCCAGCAGCCCGGGGACAGGGGACTCCTACGAGCAGTACTTC.

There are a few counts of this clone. The CDR3 loop is CASSPLGLSYNEQFF. The CDR3 DNA reads TGTGCCAGCTCACCACTCGGACTAAGCTACAATGAGCAGTTCTTC. This chain connects TRBV18 to TRBJ2-1; perhaps TRBD2 as D (6 bases). CDR1 and CDR2 (germline): KGHSH, LQKENI. V was pared by 1 base and J by 3 bases, with 10 bases between. The CDR3 contains 15 residues.

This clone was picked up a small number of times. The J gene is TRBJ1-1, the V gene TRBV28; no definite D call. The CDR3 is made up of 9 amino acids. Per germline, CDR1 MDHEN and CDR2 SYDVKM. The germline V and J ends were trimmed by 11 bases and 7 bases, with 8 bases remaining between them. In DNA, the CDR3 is TGTGCCGTGGCGGATGAAGCTTTCTTT. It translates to CAVADEAFF.

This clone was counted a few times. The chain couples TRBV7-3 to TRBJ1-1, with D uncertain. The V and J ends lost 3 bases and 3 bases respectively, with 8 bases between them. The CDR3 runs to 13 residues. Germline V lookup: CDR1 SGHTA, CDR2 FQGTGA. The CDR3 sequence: CASSFRQHTEAFF. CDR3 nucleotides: TGTGCCAGCAGCTTCAGACAACACACTGAAGCTTTCTTT.